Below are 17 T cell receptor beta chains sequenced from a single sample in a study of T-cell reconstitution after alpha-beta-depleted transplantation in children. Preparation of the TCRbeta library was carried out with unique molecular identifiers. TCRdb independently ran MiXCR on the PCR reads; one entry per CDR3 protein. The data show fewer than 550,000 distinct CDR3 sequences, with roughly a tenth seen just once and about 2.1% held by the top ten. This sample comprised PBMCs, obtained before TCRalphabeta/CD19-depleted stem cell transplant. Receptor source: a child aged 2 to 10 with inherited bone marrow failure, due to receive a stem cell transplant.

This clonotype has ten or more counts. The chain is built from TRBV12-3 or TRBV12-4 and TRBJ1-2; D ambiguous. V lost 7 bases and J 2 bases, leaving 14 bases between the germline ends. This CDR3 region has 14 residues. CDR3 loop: CASMSPRNNYGYTF. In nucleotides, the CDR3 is TGTGCCAGCATGAGTCCCAGGAACAACTATGGCTACACCTTC.

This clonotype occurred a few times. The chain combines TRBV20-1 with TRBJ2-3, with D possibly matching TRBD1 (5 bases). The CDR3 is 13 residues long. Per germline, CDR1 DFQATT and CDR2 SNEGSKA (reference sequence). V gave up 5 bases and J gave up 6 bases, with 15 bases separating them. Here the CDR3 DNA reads TGCAGTGCTGGTGGCATTGGGGCGGATACGCAGTATTTT. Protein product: CSAGGIGADTQYF.

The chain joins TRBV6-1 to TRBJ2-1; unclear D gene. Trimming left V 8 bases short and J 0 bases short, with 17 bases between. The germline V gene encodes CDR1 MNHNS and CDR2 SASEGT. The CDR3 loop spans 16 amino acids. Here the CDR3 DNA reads TGTGCCAGCGGAACGGTAGTTCCCAGCTCCTACAATGAGCAGTTCTTC. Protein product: CASGTVVPSSYNEQFF.

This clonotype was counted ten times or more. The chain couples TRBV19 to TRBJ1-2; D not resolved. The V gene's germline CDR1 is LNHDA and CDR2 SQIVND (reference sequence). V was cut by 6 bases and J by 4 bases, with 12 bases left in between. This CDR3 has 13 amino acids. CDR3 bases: TGTGCCAGTAGAGGTATTTCTGGCTATGGCTACACCTTC. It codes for CASRGISGYGYTF.

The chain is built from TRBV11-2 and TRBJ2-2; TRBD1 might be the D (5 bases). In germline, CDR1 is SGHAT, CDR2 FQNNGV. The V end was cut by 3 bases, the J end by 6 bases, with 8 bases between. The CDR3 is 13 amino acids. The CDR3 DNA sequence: TGTGCCAGCAGCTTCGCCAGGGCCGGGGAGCTGTTTTTT. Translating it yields CASSFARAGELFF.

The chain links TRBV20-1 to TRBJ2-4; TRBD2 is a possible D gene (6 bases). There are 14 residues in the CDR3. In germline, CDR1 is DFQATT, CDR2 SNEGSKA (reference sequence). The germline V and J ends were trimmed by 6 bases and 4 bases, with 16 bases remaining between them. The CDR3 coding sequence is TGCAGTGCAAGCTCCGGGACTTCAAAAAACATTCAGTACTTC. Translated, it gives CSASSGTSKNIQYF.

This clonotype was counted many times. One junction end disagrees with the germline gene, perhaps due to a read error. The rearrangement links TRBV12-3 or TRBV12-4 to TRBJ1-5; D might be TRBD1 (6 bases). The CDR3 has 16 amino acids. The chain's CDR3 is CASGFSGVRGNQPQHF. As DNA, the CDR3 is TGTGCCAGCGGTTTTTCAGGGGTAAGGGGCAATCAGCCCCAGCATTTT.

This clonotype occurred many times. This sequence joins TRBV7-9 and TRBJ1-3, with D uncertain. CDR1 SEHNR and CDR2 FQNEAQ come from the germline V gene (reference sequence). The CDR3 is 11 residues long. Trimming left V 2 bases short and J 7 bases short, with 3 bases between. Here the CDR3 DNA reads TGTGCCAGCAGCTTACAGAACACCATATATTTT. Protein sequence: CASSLQNTIYF.

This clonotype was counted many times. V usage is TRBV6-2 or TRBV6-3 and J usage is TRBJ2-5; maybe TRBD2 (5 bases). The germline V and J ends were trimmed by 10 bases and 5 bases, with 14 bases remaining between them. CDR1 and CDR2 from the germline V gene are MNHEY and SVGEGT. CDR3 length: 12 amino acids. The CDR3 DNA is TGTGCCACCTCGGCGAGGGATGAGACCCAGTACTTC. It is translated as CATSARDETQYF.

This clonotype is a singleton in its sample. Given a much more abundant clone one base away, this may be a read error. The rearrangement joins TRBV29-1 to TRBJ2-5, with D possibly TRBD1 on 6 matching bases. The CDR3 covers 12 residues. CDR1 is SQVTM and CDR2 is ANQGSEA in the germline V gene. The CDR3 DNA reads TGCAGCGTGGACAGTTCTCAAGAGAGCCAGTACTTC. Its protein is CSVDSSQESQYF.

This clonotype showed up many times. The CDR3, as DNA: TGTGCCAGCAGTTTCGACGCGGGAGAAGAGACCCAGTACTTC. Translation: CASSFDAGEETQYF. The genes are TRBV12-3 or TRBV12-4 and TRBJ2-5; 7 positions match TRBD2. The V gene end was trimmed by 3 bases and the J gene end by 3 bases; junction bases not matched to a gene: 4. The length of the CDR3 is 14 residues.

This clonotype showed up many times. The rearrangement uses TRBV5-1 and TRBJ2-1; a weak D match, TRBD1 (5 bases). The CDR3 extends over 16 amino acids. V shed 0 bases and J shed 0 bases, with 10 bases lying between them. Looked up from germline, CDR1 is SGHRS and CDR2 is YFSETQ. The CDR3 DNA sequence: TGCGCCAGCAGCTTGGGACAGATGTACTCCTACAATGAGCAGTTCTTC. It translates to CASSLGQMYSYNEQFF.

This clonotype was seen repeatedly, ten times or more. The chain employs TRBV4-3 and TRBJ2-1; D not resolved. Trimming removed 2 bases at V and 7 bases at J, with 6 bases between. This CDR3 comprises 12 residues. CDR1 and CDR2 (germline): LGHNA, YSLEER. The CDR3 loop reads CASSQNWNEQFF. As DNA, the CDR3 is TGCGCCAGCAGCCAAAATTGGAATGAGCAGTTCTTC.

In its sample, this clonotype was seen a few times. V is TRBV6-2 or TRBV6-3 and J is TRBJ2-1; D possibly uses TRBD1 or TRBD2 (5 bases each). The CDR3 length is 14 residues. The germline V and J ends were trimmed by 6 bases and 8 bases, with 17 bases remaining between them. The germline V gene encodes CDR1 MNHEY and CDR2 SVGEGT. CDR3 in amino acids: CASSPTAGRDEQFF. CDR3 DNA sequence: TGTGCCAGCAGCCCCACGGCAGGGCGGGATGAGCAGTTCTTC.

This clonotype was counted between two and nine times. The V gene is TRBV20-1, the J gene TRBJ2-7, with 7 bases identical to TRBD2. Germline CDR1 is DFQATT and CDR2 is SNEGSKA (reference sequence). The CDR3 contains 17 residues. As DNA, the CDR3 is TGCAGCCCCCCCCCGATGGGACGGTCCAGCGGGGCCTACGAGCAGTACTTC. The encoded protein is CSPPPMGRSSGAYEQYF.

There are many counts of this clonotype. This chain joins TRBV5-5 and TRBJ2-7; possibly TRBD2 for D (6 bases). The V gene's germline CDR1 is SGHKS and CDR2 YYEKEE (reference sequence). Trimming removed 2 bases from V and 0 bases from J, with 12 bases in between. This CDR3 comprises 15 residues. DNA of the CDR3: TGTGCCAGCAGCTTTCTAGCGATAGCCTCCTACGAGCAGTACTTC. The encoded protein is CASSFLAIASYEQYF.

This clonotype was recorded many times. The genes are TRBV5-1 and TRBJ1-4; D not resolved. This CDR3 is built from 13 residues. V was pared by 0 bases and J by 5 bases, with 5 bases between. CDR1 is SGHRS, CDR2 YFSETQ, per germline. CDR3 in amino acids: CASSLVPNEKLFF. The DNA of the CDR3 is TGCGCCAGCAGCTTGGTACCAAATGAAAAACTGTTTTTT.